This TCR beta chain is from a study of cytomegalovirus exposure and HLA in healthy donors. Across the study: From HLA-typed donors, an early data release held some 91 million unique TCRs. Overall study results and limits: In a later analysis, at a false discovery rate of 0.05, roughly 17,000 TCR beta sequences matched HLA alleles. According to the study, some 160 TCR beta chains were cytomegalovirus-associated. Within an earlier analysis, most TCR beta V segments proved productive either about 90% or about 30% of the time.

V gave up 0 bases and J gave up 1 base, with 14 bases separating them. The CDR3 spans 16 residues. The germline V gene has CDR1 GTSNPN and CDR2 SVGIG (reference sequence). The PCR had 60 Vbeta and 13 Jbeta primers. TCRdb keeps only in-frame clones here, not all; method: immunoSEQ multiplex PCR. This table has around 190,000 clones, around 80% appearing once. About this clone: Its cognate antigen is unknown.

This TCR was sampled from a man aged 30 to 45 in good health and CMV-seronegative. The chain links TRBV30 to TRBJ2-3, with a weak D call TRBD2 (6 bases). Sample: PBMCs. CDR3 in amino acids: CAWSVRSGGRTDTQYF. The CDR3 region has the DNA TGTGCCTGGAGTGTACGGAGCGGAGGGCGCACAGATACGCAGTATTTT. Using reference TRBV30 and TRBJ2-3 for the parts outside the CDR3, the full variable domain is SQTIHQWPATLVQPVGSPLSLECTVEGTSNPNLYWYRQAAGRGLQLLFYSVGIGQISSEVPQNLSASRPQDRQFILSSKKLLLSDSGFYLCAWSVRSGGRTDTQYFGPGTRLTVL.